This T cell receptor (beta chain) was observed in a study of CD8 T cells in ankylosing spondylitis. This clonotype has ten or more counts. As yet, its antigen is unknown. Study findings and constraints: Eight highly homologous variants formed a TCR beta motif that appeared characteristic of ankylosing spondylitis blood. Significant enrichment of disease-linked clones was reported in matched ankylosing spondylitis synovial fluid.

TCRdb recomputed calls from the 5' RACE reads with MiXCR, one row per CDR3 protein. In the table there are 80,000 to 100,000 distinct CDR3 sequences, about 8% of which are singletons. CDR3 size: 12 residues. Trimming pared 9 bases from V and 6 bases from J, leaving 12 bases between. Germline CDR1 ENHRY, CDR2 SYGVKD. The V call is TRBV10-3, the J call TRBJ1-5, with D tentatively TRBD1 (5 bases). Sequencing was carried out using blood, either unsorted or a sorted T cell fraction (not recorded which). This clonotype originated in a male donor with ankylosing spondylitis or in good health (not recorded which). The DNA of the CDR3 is TGTGCCATTGGGGGAGGGAGTCAGCCCCAGCATTTT. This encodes CAIGGGSQPQHF.